This T cell receptor beta chain was identified during a study of shared clonotypes between healthy human individuals. The assay was immunoSEQ multiplex PCR, and TCRdb's table has in-frame clones only and misses some. The table includes 2 million to 2.5 million clones, 90% to 95% detected once. The V segment lost 0 bases and the J segment 2 bases; nucleotides outside the gene matches: 7. The CDR3 is made up of 16 amino acids. CDR1 LGHNA and CDR2 YNFKEQ come from the germline V gene. Sequenced sample: naive CD4+ T cells from PBMCs. Subset here: CD45RA+ positively selected. The sequence was collected from a man between 18 and 35 years old in good health. Some clones in this sample may be carry-over from other donors' samples. The rearrangement links TRBV4-2 to TRBJ2-7; 7 bases line up with TRBD2. In DNA form, the CDR3 reads TGTGCCAGCAGCCAAGACCCAACTAGCGCTACCTACGAGCAGTACTTC. This gives the protein CASSQDPTSATYEQYF.